This T cell receptor beta chain was profiled in a study of beta chain features in type 1 diabetes. Whole-study results and caveats: No resolution was reached here on whether HLA type influences TCRB rearrangement. Within each of all four CD4+ subsets, Type 1 diabetes patients had TCRB CDR3s that were moderately but significantly shorter. Lower insertion and higher deletion counts appeared at VDJ junctions in type 1 diabetes patients.

One heparinised draw of blood, averaging around 100 mL, came from each donor. It was via CD45RO/CCR7/CD25/CD127/CD95/CD27 that CD4+ naive, central memory, regulatory and stem cell-like memory cells were sorted. The study reverse transcribed the entire isolated RNA, so it sequenced expressed TCRB transcripts. Here immunoSEQ multiplex PCR was the method, and the copy in TCRdb shows in-frame clones only, minus some. The repertoire holds about 99,000 clones, over 25% seen once, with less than 0.65% in the top ten. Looked up from germline, CDR1 is ENHRY and CDR2 is SYGVKD. The CDR3 runs 13 residues. Losses at the gene ends were 6 bases for V and 5 bases for J; bases not matched to a gene: 3. This clone was seen a few times. Its specificity is unknown.

The chain carries TRBV10-3 and TRBJ2-5, with TRBD2 matching 10 bases. The sequence was collected from a woman between 18 and 30 years old with type 1 diabetes. Sequencing input: central memory CD4+ T cells from blood. CDR3 sequence (DNA): TGTGCCATCAGGGCTAGCGGGAGTGAGACCCAGTACTTC. This encodes CAIRASGSETQYF.